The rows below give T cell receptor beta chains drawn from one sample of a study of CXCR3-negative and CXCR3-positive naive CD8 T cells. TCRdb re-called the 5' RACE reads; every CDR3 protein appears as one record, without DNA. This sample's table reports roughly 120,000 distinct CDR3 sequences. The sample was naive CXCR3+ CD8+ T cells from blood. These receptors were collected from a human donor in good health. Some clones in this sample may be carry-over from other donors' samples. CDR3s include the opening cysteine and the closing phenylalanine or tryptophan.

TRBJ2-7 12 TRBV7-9 CASSLDGTGLIF
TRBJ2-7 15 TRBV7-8 CASSLGGRGLYEQYF
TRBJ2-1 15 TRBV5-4 CASSSGTERSNEQFF
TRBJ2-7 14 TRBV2 CASSAVGSRRDPYF
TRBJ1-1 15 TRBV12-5 CASVLIIGKNTEAFF
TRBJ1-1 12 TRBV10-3 CAISEGGTEAFF
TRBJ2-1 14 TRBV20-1 CSAPIGSSYNEQFF
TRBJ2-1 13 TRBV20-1 CSARRVSYNEQFF
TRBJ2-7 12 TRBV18 CASSPQGDEQYF
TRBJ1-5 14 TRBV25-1 CASSEQGVFQPQHF
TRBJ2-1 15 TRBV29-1 CSVEDDQVQAYEQFF
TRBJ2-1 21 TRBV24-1 CATSDPTAPTSGPGDYNEQFF
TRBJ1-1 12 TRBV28 CARSRDGLEAFF
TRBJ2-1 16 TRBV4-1 CASSQVVGLSYNEQFF
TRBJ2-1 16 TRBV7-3 CASSDTGDTGINEQFF
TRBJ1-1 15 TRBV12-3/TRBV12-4 CASSPWSPYGTEAFF
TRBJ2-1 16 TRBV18 CASSPPYSGILHEQFF
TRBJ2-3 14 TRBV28 CASTWAGGPGTQYF
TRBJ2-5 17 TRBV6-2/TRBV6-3 CASSWSPGLAEQETQYF
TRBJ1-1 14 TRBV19 CASSIVREATEAFF
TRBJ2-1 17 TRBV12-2 CASRLILSGGPYNEQFF
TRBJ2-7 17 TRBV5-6 CASSLGLWGSKSYEQYF
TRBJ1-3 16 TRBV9 CASSVATDISGNTIYF
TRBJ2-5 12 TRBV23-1 CAPDPGGETQYF
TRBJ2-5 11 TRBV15 CATSTQETQYF
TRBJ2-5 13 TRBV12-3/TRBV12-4 CASSHARVETQYF
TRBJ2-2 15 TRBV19 CASSSRGQNTGELFF
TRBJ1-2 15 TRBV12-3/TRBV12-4 CASSFGQGSIYGYTF
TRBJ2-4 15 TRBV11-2 CASSATGSAPNIQYF
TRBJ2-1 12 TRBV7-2 CASSSNYNEQFF
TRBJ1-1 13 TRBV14 CASSPPGETEAFF
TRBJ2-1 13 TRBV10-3 CAISELLRNEQFF
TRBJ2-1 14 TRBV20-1 CSALLAGGVNEQFF
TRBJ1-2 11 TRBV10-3 CAIRWLGGYTF
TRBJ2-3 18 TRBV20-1 CSARDVTSGRSSTDTQYF
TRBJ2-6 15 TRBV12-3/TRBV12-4 CASSFVGAGANVLTF
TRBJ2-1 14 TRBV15 CATRDQGVPNEQFF
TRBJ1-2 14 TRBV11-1 CASSLDAENYGYTF
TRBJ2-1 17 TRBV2 CASSGPNTGVGIDEQFF
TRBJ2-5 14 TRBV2 CASMSGGGTGTQYF